This T cell receptor beta chain was retrieved from a study of T cells in Graves' hyperthyroidism and ophthalmopathy. The CDR3 runs to 14 residues. J gave up 5 bases and V 6 bases, and 8 bases lay outside the gene matches. The germline gives CDR1 MNHNS, CDR2 SASEGT. This clonotype was counted many times. Amplified TCR beta CDR3 regions derived from RNA transcripts. HTBI primers were used for first-round RT-PCR of the TCR CDR3. TCRdb reprocessed the multiplex PCR reads with MiXCR, giving one entry per CDR3 protein. Among about 260,000 distinct CDR3 sequences listed, less than 30% were seen once. The TCR was taken from a man aged 35 to 55 with Graves' hyperthyroidism that later progressed to Graves' ophthalmopathy. This chain joins TRBV6-1 and TRBJ2-7, with 9 bases fitting TRBD2. Source material: blood. The CDR3 DNA follows: TGTGCCAGCAGGGTAGCGGGAGAGGTCCACGAGCAGTACTTC. This codes for CASRVAGEVHEQYF.